What follows are 22 T cell receptor beta chains derived from one specimen sequenced in a study of blood T cell repertoires in COVID-19. Repertoires were generated with immunoSEQ multiplex PCR, while TCRdb's copy carries only in-frame clones and drops some. Here the sample spans about 89,000 clones, around 96% being singletons. The sample taken for sequencing was peripheral blood. These TCRs come from a human donor with active COVID-19. The donor label of this sample is uncertain.

The rearrangement joins TRBV28 to TRBJ2-2; TRBD2 matches 12 bases. The CDR3 consists of 15 residues. V was pared by 5 bases and J by 2 bases, with 0 bases of the junction left unmatched. The germline V gene encodes CDR1 MDHEN and CDR2 SYDVKM. The CDR3 reads CASSGLAGNTGELFF. The CDR3 DNA follows: TGTGCCAGCAGTGGACTAGCGGGAAACACCGGGGAGCTGTTTTTT.

A remark on this clone: One end of the junction varies from germline; a read error may be responsible. This rearrangement joins TRBV12-3 or TRBV12-4 to TRBJ2-1; 7 bases are a match to TRBD2. The CDR3 has 11 amino acids. In DNA, the CDR3 is TGCGCGGGAGCCTCCTACAATGAGCAGTTCTTC. It specifies CAGASYNEQFF.

The V and J genes are TRBV29-1 and TRBJ2-7; maybe TRBD2 (5 bases). The CDR3 extends over 13 amino acids. V was cut by 4 bases and J by 1 base, with 11 bases left in between. In germline, CDR1 is SQVTM, CDR2 ANQGSEA. The CDR3 coding sequence is TGCAGCGTTGCCGGGGTTATGTCCTACGAGCAGTACTTC. It encodes CSVAGVMSYEQYF.

The CDR3 is CASRLYRGPNEKLFF. CDR3 coding DNA: TGTGCCAGCAGACTATACAGGGGGCCCAATGAAAAACTGTTTTTT. This chain uses TRBV6-5 with TRBJ1-4, with 9 bases matching TRBD1. V dropped 6 bases and J dropped 5; count of bases not matched to a gene: 7. The CDR3 extends over 15 amino acids. Germline assignment: CDR1 MNHEY and CDR2 SVGAGI.

This chain links TRBV5-1 with TRBJ2-7, with unresolved D. The CDR3 has 12 residues. Deletions cut 0 bases from V and 4 bases from J, with 5 bases between. Germline loops: CDR1 SGHRS, CDR2 YFSETQ. The DNA of the CDR3 is TGCGCCAGCAGCTTGGGAGAATACGAGCAGTACTTC. It is translated as CASSLGEYEQYF.

The chain joins TRBV3-1 (or the pseudogene TRBV3-2) to TRBJ1-1; 12 bases fit TRBD1. The CDR3 has 16 amino acids. Per the germline V gene, CDR1 is LGHDT and CDR2 is YNNKEL (reference sequence). V was clipped by 2 bases and J by 5 bases; unmatched bases: 6. This CDR3 reads CASSQHGTGGRTEAFF. The CDR3 DNA reads as TGTGCCAGCAGCCAACACGGGACAGGGGGCAGGACTGAAGCTTTCTTT.

This clone showed up just a few times. This sequence joins TRBV15 and TRBJ1-2; no definite D call. This CDR3 spans 14 amino acids. V dropped 2 bases and J dropped 3 bases, with 10 bases sitting between them. Germline loops: CDR1 LNHNV, CDR2 YYDKDF (reference sequence). The CDR3 sequence: CATSRKLQDYGYTF. In nucleotides, the CDR3 is TGTGCCACCAGCAGAAAGCTCCAGGACTATGGCTACACCTTC.

This clone has only a few counts. The gene calls are TRBV7-9 and TRBJ1-5; maybe TRBD1 (6 bases). The length of the CDR3 is 15 residues. The germline CDR1 and CDR2 sequences are SEHNR and FQNEAQ (reference sequence). V was pared by 1 base and J by 4 bases, with 11 bases between. CDR3 loop: CASSLGTVENQPQHF. Here the CDR3 DNA reads TGTGCCAGCAGCTTAGGGACAGTAGAAAATCAGCCCCAGCATTTT.

V gene TRBV7-9 combines with J gene TRBJ2-4; D may be TRBD1 (6 bases). This CDR3 spans 14 amino acids. The V gene lost 6 bases and the J gene lost 8 bases, with 17 bases spanning the gap. Germline V lookup: CDR1 SEHNR, CDR2 FQNEAQ (reference sequence). The CDR3 DNA reads TGTGCCAGCAGTAATATCAGGGGATCGGACATTCAGTACTTC. Protein sequence: CASSNIRGSDIQYF.

The CDR3 protein is CASSITYLNEQQYF. The CDR3 coding sequence is TGTGCCAGCAGCATAACTTACCTGAATGAGCAGCAGTACTTC. V and J are TRBV11-2 and TRBJ2-7, with no clear D. Trimming removed 5 bases from V and 8 bases from J, with 19 bases in between. The CDR3 loop spans 14 amino acids. Germline CDR1 reads SGHAT; CDR2 reads FQNNGV.

Here the CDR3 DNA reads TGTGCCAGCAGCCAAGCTAGTAGGGAGACCCAGTACTTC. This sequence encodes CASSQASRETQYF. The chain uses TRBV14 and TRBJ2-5; D is undetermined. V was trimmed by 1 base and J by 5 bases, leaving 8 bases between them. Germline CDR1 reads SGHDN; CDR2 reads FVKESK. The CDR3 sequence is 13 residues long.

This rearrangement joins TRBV9 to TRBJ2-3; tentatively, D is TRBD2 (5 bases). Germline V gene sequence: CDR1 SGDLS, CDR2 YYNGEE. This CDR3 has 15 amino acids. Between the trimmed V and J ends, which lost 1 base and 0 bases, there was a span of 9 bases. The CDR3 bases are TGTGCCAGCAGCGTACTAAGCGGAAGCACAGATACGCAGTATTTT. Translating gives CASSVLSGSTDTQYF.

This chain uses TRBV6-2 or TRBV6-3 with TRBJ2-5, with 8 bases identical to TRBD2. Germline CDR1 reads MNHEY; CDR2 reads SVGEGT. The CDR3 runs to 15 residues. Trimming at V came to 4 bases and at J to 2 bases, leaving 6 bases not matched to a gene. DNA of the CDR3: TGTGCCAGCAGTTTTGCGGGGGGAACACAAGAGACCCAGTACTTC. Residues: CASSFAGGTQETQYF.

The chain employs TRBV6-1 and TRBJ1-4; tentative D call: TRBD1 (5 bases). The CDR3 runs 16 residues. V was shortened by 3 bases and J by 8 bases, with 19 bases between the two germline ends. The germline V gene encodes CDR1 MNHNS and CDR2 SASEGT. CDR3 residues: CASSDGNWGVGEKLFF. In DNA, the CDR3 is TGTGCCAGCAGTGACGGGAATTGGGGGGTTGGGGAAAAACTGTTTTTT.

CDR3 DNA sequence: TGTGCCAGCTCACCACAAGCGCCTAGCTCCTACAATGAGCAGTTCTTC. Translation gives CASSPQAPSSYNEQFF. The V gene is TRBV18, the J gene TRBJ2-1; D gene uncertain. V dropped 1 base and J dropped 0 bases, with 10 bases sitting between them. The CDR3 consists of 16 residues. From germline, CDR1 is KGHSH and CDR2 LQKENI. Filled out from reference TRBV18 and TRBJ2-1, the complete variable domain reads NAGVMQNPRHLVRRRGQEARLRCSPMKGHSHVYWYRQLPEEGLKFMVYLQKENIIDESGMPKERFSAEFPKEGPSILRIQQVVRGDSAAYFCASSPQAPSSYNEQFFGPGTRLTVL.

This chain connects TRBV6-6 to TRBJ2-1; TRBD1 matches 7 bases. The CDR3 is 15 amino acids. In germline, CDR1 is MNHNY, CDR2 SVGAGI (reference sequence). V lost 6 bases to trimming and J lost 1 base; unmatched junction nucleotides: 6. CDR3 sequence (DNA): TGTGCCAGCAGCCACAGGGGATTGTCCTACAATGAGCAGTTCTTC. This encodes CASSHRGLSYNEQFF.

The chain has TRBV6-2 or TRBV6-3 and TRBJ1-1; a possible D gene is TRBD1 (5 bases). Germline lookup yields CDR1 MNHEY and CDR2 SVGEGT. The CDR3 has 14 amino acids. The ends were cut back, 5 bases at V and 4 bases at J, with 14 bases in the middle. In nucleotides, the CDR3 is TGTGCCAGCAGTGCCGGCAGGGAGGGCACTGAAGCTTTCTTT. Translation gives CASSAGREGTEAFF.

V gene TRBV23-1 combines with J gene TRBJ2-7; 8 bases fit TRBD2. TRBV23-1 counts as an open reading frame of uncertain function. V was pared by 4 bases and J by 0 bases, with 5 bases of the junction left unmatched. There are 15 residues in the CDR3. The CDR3 loop is CASSLRGGFSYEQYF. CDR3 DNA sequence: TGCGCCAGCAGTCTCCGGGGGGGCTTCTCCTACGAGCAGTACTTC.

This chain connects TRBV12-3 or TRBV12-4 to TRBJ2-7; D is possibly TRBD1 (6 bases). V dropped 5 bases and J dropped 1 base, with 9 bases sitting between them. The CDR3 is made up of 13 amino acids. CDR3: CASSRTVSYEQYF. The DNA for the CDR3 is TGTGCCAGCAGTCGGACAGTGTCCTACGAGCAGTACTTC.

This sequence joins TRBV24-1 and TRBJ2-5; TRBD1 matches at 12 bases. CDR1 and CDR2 from the germline V gene are KGHDR and SFDVKD. V lost 3 bases, J lost 0 bases, and 10 bases stayed unmatched. The CDR3 consists of 19 residues. CDR3 sequence reads: CATSDTTGTGGRYQETQYF. CDR3 bases: TGTGCCACCAGTGATACAACCGGGACAGGGGGCCGGTACCAAGAGACCCAGTACTTC.

The V call is TRBV3-1 (or the pseudogene TRBV3-2), the J call TRBJ1-1, with D possibly being TRBD1 (5 bases). The V gene's germline CDR1 is LGHDT and CDR2 YNNKEL (reference sequence). V dropped 3 bases and J dropped 7 bases, with 18 bases sitting between them. This CDR3 contains 15 residues. The CDR3 loop reads CASSHSPRGGGEAFF. The DNA of the CDR3 is TGTGCCAGCAGCCATTCCCCCCGTGGGGGAGGTGAAGCTTTCTTT.

The rearrangement uses TRBV15 and TRBJ2-3; D is unresolved. This CDR3 has 13 residues. Between the trimmed V and J ends, which lost 8 bases and 0 bases, there was a span of 9 bases. The germline V gene has CDR1 LNHNV and CDR2 YYDKDF (reference sequence). The CDR3 DNA follows: TGTGCCACCGAGACACCTAGCACAGATACGCAGTATTTT. Its translation is CATETPSTDTQYF. Based on the CDR3 plus reference TRBV15 and TRBJ2-3, the full variable domain is DAMVIQNPRYQVTQFGKPVTLSCSQTLNHNVMYWYQQKSSQAPKLLFHYYDKDFNNEADTPDNFQSRRPNTSFCFLDIRSPGLGDTAMYLCATETPSTDTQYFGPGTRLTVL.